This T cell receptor beta chain was profiled in a study of T cell clones after liver transplantation. In the study overall: At least one year of complete immunosuppression withdrawal without enzymes over twice normal defined tolerance.

CDR1 is MDHEN and CDR2 is SYDVKM in the germline V gene. V was clipped by 5 bases and J by 1 base, with 6 bases between them. There are 12 residues in the CDR3. Repertoires were generated with immunoSEQ multiplex PCR, while TCRdb's copy carries only in-frame clones and drops some. The sample consists of about 17,000 clones, 80% of them appearing once. The clonotype comes from a human patient who received a liver transplant. Some T cells may possibly be graft donor cells. The chain uses TRBV28 and TRBJ2-7; no clear D. The material sequenced was CD8+ T cells from blood, taken 48 months after liver transplant. DNA of the CDR3: TGTGCCAGCAGTCAAAAATCCTACGAGCAGTACTTC. As protein: CASSQKSYEQYF.